This T cell receptor beta chain originates from a study of blood T cells in healthy people across ages. Primers used in a second PCR of about 6 to 11 cycles were a sample-barcoded 5' primer and a J-beta primer mix. TCRdb re-called the 5' RACE reads through MiXCR, storing one row per CDR3 protein. This table holds about 1.4 million distinct CDR3 sequences, approximately 59% found once. Germline V gene sequence: CDR1 LGHNT, CDR2 FRNRAP. The CDR3 runs 15 residues. Trimming removed 2 bases from V and 2 bases from J; junction bases left unmatched: 3. Sample: blood. The rearrangement joins TRBV12-5 to TRBJ1-2; 9 bases line up with TRBD1. This receptor was taken from a man between 18 and 29 years old in good health. CDR3: CASGLPGQGNYGYTF. The CDR3 DNA is TGTGCTAGTGGTTTGCCCGGACAGGGGAACTATGGCTACACCTTC.